This T cell receptor (beta chain) was sequenced in a study of blood T cell repertoires in COVID-19. Study-wide background: COVID-19 samples collected from the United States, Italy and Spain covered acute and convalescent phases. PBMCs, B-cell-depleted T cells, or T cells provided the cDNA or gDNA that made up the material.

V gave up 5 bases and J gave up 9 bases; unmatched junction bases: 10. CDR1 and CDR2 from the germline V gene are SEHNR and FQNEAQ (reference sequence). The CDR3 loop spans 14 amino acids. In the authors' workflow: By means of reference gene primer amplification, nucleated cell counts were estimated. The protocol was immunoSEQ multiplex PCR, while the TCRdb copy is restricted to in-frame clones and leaves out a portion. That table is the source of V, J and clone size, and D and trimming were worked out from the DNA. The sample has about 250,000 clones; over 70% are singletons. The chain employs TRBV7-9 and TRBJ2-1; TRBD2 matches 7 bases. The TCR was taken from a man aged 40-50 years with active or convalescent COVID-19. The sample consisted of peripheral blood. CDR3 sequence: CASSPGLGLIEQFF. DNA for the CDR3: TGTGCCAGCAGCCCCGGACTAGGACTGATTGAGCAGTTCTTC. The full variable domain, in which reference TRBV7-9 and TRBJ2-1 provide the parts outside the CDR3, is DTGVSQNPRHKITKRGQNVTFRCDPISEHNRLYWYRQTLGQGPEFLTYFQNEAQLEKSRLLSDRFSAERPKGSFSTLEIQRTEQGDSAMYLCASSPGLGLIEQFFGPGTRLTVL.